These 2 T cell receptor beta chains were all obtained from the same sample, sequenced in a study of human T cells and chemical hapten exposure. The time point was: patch test 2, 6 weeks after DPC sensitization. The sample's treatment: therapeutic diphenylcyclopropenone sensitization with weekly scalp DPC. Via MiXCR, TCRdb re-called the RACE reads, giving one row per CDR3 protein. The table has around 99,000 distinct CDR3 sequences, 9.2% seen once. The sample in question was whole blood, obtained in connection with sensitization to the hapten diphenylcyclopropenone (DPC). The source of these receptors is a woman in her thirties or forties with alopecia areata. Some clones in this sample may be carry-over from other donors' samples.

This clonotype was seen ten or more times. This chain connects TRBV6-6 to TRBJ2-2; weak D call: TRBD1 (5 bases). Trimming took 1 base from V and 4 from J, leaving 10 bases between them. The CDR3 is 15 amino acids. Per the germline V gene, CDR1 is MNHNY and CDR2 is SVGAGI (reference sequence). CDR3 coding DNA: TGTGCCAGCAGTTACTTAGGGGCGACCACCGGGGAGCTGTTTTTT. Translated, it gives CASSYLGATTGELFF.

This clonotype showed up just a few times. The chain employs TRBV7-9 and TRBJ2-1; 8 nucleotides match TRBD2. V trimming: 5 bases; J trimming: 9 bases; junction bases outside the gene matches: 9. Germline V lookup: CDR1 SEHNR, CDR2 FQNEAQ (reference sequence). CDR3 length: 14 residues. The CDR3 coding sequence is TGTGCCAGCAGCAGCGGGGGAACCCCGGGTGAGCAGTTCTTC. Translating gives CASSSGGTPGEQFF.